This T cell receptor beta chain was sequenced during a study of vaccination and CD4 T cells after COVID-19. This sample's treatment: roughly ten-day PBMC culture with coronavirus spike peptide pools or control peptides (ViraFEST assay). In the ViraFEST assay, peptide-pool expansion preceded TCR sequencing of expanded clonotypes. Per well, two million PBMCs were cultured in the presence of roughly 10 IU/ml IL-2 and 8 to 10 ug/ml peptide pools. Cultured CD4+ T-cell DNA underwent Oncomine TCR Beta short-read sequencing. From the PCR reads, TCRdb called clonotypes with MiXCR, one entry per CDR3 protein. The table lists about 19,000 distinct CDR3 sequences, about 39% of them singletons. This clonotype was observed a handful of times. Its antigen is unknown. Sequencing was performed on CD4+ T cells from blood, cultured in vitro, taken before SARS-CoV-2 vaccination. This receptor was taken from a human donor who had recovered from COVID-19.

The CDR3 sequence: CASSYTTQSLHF. The CDR3 nucleotides are TGTGCCAGCAGTTACACTACTCAATCCCTCCACTTT. This chain uses TRBV6-2 or TRBV6-3 with TRBJ1-6; D is unclear. The germline V gene encodes CDR1 MNHEY and CDR2 SVGEGT. The V end was cut by 2 bases, the J end by 14 bases, with 10 bases between. This CDR3 contains 12 residues.